This TCR beta chain derives from a study of CXCR3-negative and CXCR3-positive naive CD8 T cells. Points from the study as a whole: For naive cells, CXCR3-negative and CXCR3-positive subsets had similar TRBV-TRBJ usage; for memory cells, usage differed. For CXCR3-positive naive cells, TRB CDR3s were more hydrophobic than those of CXCR3-negative naive cells.

Worth noting for this clonotype: Its specificity is unknown.

Germline lookup yields CDR1 SGHRS and CDR2 YFSETQ. This CDR3 region has 17 residues. Libraries were UMI-labeled 5' RACE TRB cDNA. With the 5' RACE reads reprocessed, TCRdb shows one record per CDR3 protein and no DNA. The sample table sets out about 63,000 distinct CDR3 sequences. A CD45RO-CCR7+CD27+CD95- phenotype identified naive CD8+ T cells. This TCR derives from a human donor in good health. Some clones in this sample may be carry-over from other donors' samples. Sequencing was done on a sample of naive CXCR3+ CD8+ T cells from blood. Subset denoted: CD45RO-CCR7+CD27+CD95- naive CD8+ T cells expressing CXCR3 (TNR3+). The gene calls are TRBV5-1 and TRBJ1-6; TCRdb lists TRBD1, though no DNA is available to test this call. The CDR3 protein is CASSPTAPGQPNSPLHF.